These T cell receptor beta chains were read from a single sample in a study of shared clonotypes between healthy human individuals. The table came from immunoSEQ multiplex PCR; TCRdb's copy has only in-frame clones and leaves some out. The table includes roughly 1,500,000 clones, approximately 98.5% detected once. Sequenced: naive CD4+ T cells sorted from blood. These receptors all come from a man younger than 40 in good health. The CDR3 runs from the conserved cysteine through the conserved F or W. A D gene is named only where the DNA matches it firmly. The size entry is marked missing in some rows and otherwise reads once, few, many or a size class.

>TRBD1|TRBJ2-7|-|TRBV5-6
TGTGCCAGCAGCTTGTGGGAAGGGACAGGGTTATACGAGCAGTACTTC
CASSLWEGTGLYEQYF
>-|TRBJ2-7|-|TRBV18
TGTGCCAGCTCACCCCCGACGGGGATCTACGAGCAGTACTTC
CASSPPTGIYEQYF
>-|TRBJ2-5|-|TRBV7-9
TGTGCCAGCAGCTTAGTTGGAGAGACCGATTATGGTCGAGAGACCCAGTACTTC
CASSLVGETDYGRETQYF
>-|TRBJ2-1|-|TRBV7-3
TGTGCCAGCAGCCCCCGGACCGGAAGCTCCTACAATGAGCAGTTCTTC
CASSPRTGSSYNEQFF
>-|TRBJ2-3|-|TRBV6-5
TGTGCCAGCACCAACGGAGGCAGCCGCACAGATACGCAGTATTTT
CASTNGGSRTDTQYF
>-|TRBJ2-7|-|TRBV5-1
TGCGCCAGCAGGCGTACCTCCTCCTACGAGCAGTACTTC
CASRRTSSYEQYF
>-|TRBJ1-1|-|TRBV29-1
TGCAGCGGCAGGGTTGGCATGAACACTGAAGCTTTCTTT
CSGRVGMNTEAFF
>-|TRBJ1-3|-|TRBV11-2
TGTGCCAGCAGCTTAGACATAAACACCATATATTTT
CASSLDINTIYF
>-|TRBJ2-2|-|TRBV9
TGTGCCAGCAGCGGCGGTTTCGGGGAGCTGTTTTTT
CASSGGFGELFF
>TRBD2|TRBJ2-2|-|TRBV5-8
TGTGCCAGCAGCTGGGGAGGGACCGGGGAGCTGTTTTTT
CASSWGGTGELFF
>TRBD1|TRBJ2-7|-|TRBV6-5
TGTGCCAGCATGCAGGGGGCAGGGTACGAGCAGTACTTC
CASMQGAGYEQYF
>TRBD2|TRBJ2-5|-|TRBV5-1
TGCGCCAGCACCATGGATACTAGCGGGAGGGCCGACGGCTTCCAAGAGACCCAGTACTTC
CASTMDTSGRADGFQETQYF
>-|TRBJ2-7|-|TRBV6-5
TGTGCCAGCAGTTACTCAGGGGCCTACGAGCAGTACTTC
CASSYSGAYEQYF
>-|TRBJ2-2|-|TRBV11-2
TGTGCCAGCAGTGGCGGGACCGGGGAGCTGTTTTTT
CASSGGTGELFF
>-|TRBJ2-7|-|TRBV19
TGTGCCAGTAGCCCGACCGGGCTACCCTACGAGCAGTACTTC
CASSPTGLPYEQYF
>TRBD2|TRBJ2-2|once|TRBV15
TGTGCCACCAGCAGAAGCCCGCGCCTAGCGGGAGGTCACACCGGGGAGCTGTTTTTT
CATSRSPRLAGGHTGELFF
>-|TRBJ2-5|-|TRBV7-2
TGTGCCAGCAGCGTCCGGCGTCAAGAGACCCAGTACTTC
CASSVRRQETQYF
>-|TRBJ2-5|-|TRBV20-1
TGCAGTGCTTCAGGGGACGAGACCCAGTACTTC
CSASGDETQYF
>TRBD2|TRBJ2-2|-|TRBV18
TGTGCCAGCTCATCCGGACTAGCGGGAGGCACCGGGGAGCTGTTTTTT
CASSSGLAGGTGELFF
>-|TRBJ1-3|-|TRBV6-5
TGTGCCAGCAGTTACTCGGGGGGAATTGGAAACACCATATATTTT
CASSYSGGIGNTIYF
>TRBD1|TRBJ2-1|-|TRBV10-3
TGTGCCATCAGGCGACAGGGGGCTACAGGGAATGAGCAGTTCTTC
CAIRRQGATGNEQFF
>-|TRBJ2-7|-|TRBV6-6
TGTGCCAGCTCACCGACAGGACGCTCCTACGAGCAGTACTTC
CASSPTGRSYEQYF
>-|TRBJ2-3|-|TRBV2
TGTGCCAGCAGCTTAGCAGATACGCAGTATTTT
CASSLADTQYF
>-|TRBJ1-5|once|TRBV29-1
TGCAGCGGGGTACAGGGTCCGGGTCAGCCCCAGCATTTT
CSGVQGPGQPQHF
>TRBD1|TRBJ1-5|once|TRBV5-3
TGTGCCTACCGAAACCGGGACAGGGGCATGTGTAGCAATCAGCCCCAGCATTTT
CAYRNRDRGMCSNQPQHF
>-|TRBJ2-5|-|TRBV5-5
TGTGCCAGCAAGGCGGTAACGGACAGTTACGACCAAGAGACCCAGTACTTC
CASKAVTDSYDQETQYF
>-|TRBJ1-2|-|TRBV6-5
TGTGCCAGCAGTTACTCGGGGGTAGGCTACACCTTC
CASSYSGVGYTF
>TRBD2|TRBJ2-1|-|TRBV11-3
TGTGCCAGCAGCTTAGATGGAGGGACTAGCGGGAGAAGAGGGAATGAGCAGTTCTTC
CASSLDGGTSGRRGNEQFF
>-|TRBJ2-1|-|TRBV5-4
TGTGCCAGCAGCTCTAGCCCCGCGACAGGATACTCCTACAATGAGCAGTTCTTC
CASSSSPATGYSYNEQFF
>-|TRBJ2-3|-|TRBV6-5
TGTGCCAGTAGTAAGGCTAGCGTTTCAGATACGCAGTATTTT
CASSKASVSDTQYF
>-|TRBJ2-4|once|TRBV27
TGTGCCAGCAGTTCCCGATTCTCCTCAATGCTAGCCAAAAACATTCAGTACTTC
CASSSRFSSMLAKNIQYF
>TRBD1|TRBJ1-5|-|TRBV19
TGTGCCAGTAGTGGCCTAGACAGGGTAGGCAATCAGCCCCAGCATTTT
CASSGLDRVGNQPQHF
>-|TRBJ1-4|-|TRBV7-2
TGTGCCAGCAACTCCGGGACCCATGAAAAACTGTTTTTT
CASNSGTHEKLFF
>-|TRBJ1-2|-|TRBV29-1
TGCAGCGTTGAAGATGTGAGCCGGGGGGGGTACTATGGCTACACCTTC
CSVEDVSRGGYYGYTF
>TRBD1|TRBJ2-3|-|TRBV11-2
TGTGCCAGCAGCTTGGACAGGGGCTTTAGCACAGATACGCAGTATTTT
CASSLDRGFSTDTQYF
>TRBD1|TRBJ2-2|-|TRBV25-1
TGTGCCAGCAGTGATTCGACAGGGGTCTTCACCGGGGAGCTGTTTTTT
CASSDSTGVFTGELFF
>TRBD2|TRBJ2-1|-|TRBV4-2
TGTGCCAGCAGCCAAGAGCCAGCGGGAGCCGATGAGCAGTTCTTC
CASSQEPAGADEQFF
>-|TRBJ1-5|-|TRBV4-3
TGCGCCAGCAGCCAAATCCGGGGTCAGCCCCAGCATTTT
CASSQIRGQPQHF
>TRBD1|TRBJ1-1|-|TRBV5-4
TGTGCCAGCAGCTCAGGGGGGAAGTGGGAAGCTTTCTTT
CASSSGGKWEAFF
>-|TRBJ2-1|-|TRBV5-1
TGCGCCAGCAGCTTAGGTGGAGGAGACAATGAGCAGTTCTTC
CASSLGGGDNEQFF
>-|TRBJ1-1|-|TRBV6-5
TGTGCCAGCAGTTACATGGCAATGAACACTGAAGCTTTCTTT
CASSYMAMNTEAFF